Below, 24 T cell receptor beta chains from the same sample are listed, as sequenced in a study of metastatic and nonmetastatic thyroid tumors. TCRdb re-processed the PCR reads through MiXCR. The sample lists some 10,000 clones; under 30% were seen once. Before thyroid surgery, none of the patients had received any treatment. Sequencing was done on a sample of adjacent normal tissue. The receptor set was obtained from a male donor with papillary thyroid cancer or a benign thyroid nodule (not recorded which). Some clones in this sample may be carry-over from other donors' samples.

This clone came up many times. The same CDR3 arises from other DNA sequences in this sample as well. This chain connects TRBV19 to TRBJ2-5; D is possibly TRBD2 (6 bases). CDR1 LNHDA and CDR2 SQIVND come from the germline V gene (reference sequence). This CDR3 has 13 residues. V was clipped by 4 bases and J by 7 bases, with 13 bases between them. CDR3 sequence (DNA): TGTGCCAGTAGTACCGGGACTTCGGGGACCCAGTACTTC. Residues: CASSTGTSGTQYF. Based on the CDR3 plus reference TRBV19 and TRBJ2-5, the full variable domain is DGGITQSPKYLFRKEGQNVTLSCEQNLNHDAMYWYRQDPGQGLRLIYYSQIVNDFQKGDIAEGYSVSREKKESFPLTVTSAQKNPTAFYLCASSTGTSGTQYFGPGTRLLVL.

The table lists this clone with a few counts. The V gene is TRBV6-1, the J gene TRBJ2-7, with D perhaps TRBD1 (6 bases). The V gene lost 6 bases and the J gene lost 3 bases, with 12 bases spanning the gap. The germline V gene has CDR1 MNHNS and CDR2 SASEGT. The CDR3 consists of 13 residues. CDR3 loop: CASSLGTYYEQYF. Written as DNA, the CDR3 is TGTGCCAGCAGCCTCGGGACATACTACGAGCAGTACTTC.

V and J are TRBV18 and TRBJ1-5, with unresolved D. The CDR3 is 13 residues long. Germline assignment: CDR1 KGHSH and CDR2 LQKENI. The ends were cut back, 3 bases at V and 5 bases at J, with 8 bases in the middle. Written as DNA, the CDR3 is TGTGCCAGCTCACCGCAAAGGGATCAGCCCCAGCATTTT. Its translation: CASSPQRDQPQHF.

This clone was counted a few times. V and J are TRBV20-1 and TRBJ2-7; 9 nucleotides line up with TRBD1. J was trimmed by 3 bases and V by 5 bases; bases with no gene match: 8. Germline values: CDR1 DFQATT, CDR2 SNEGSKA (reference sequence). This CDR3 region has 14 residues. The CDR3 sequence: CSARRDRAFYEQYF. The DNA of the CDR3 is TGCAGTGCTCGCCGGGACAGGGCCTTCTACGAGCAGTACTTC.

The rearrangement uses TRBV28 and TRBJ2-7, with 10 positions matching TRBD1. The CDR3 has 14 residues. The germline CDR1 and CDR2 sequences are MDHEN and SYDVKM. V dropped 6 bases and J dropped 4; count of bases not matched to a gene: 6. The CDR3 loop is CASRDPGQGYEQYF. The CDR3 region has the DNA TGTGCCAGCAGGGACCCGGGACAGGGGTACGAGCAGTACTTC.

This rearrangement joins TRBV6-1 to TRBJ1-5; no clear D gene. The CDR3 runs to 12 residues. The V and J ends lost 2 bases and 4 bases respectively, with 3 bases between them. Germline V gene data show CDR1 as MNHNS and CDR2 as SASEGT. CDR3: CASSEINQPQHF. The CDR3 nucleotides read TGTGCCAGCAGTGAAATAAATCAGCCCCAGCATTTT.

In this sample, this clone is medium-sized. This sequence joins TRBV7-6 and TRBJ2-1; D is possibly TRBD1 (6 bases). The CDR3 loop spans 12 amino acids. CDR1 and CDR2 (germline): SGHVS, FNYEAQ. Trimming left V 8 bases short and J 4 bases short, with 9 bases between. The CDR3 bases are TGTGCCAGCCGGACAGTTTACAATGAGCAGTTCTTC. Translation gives CASRTVYNEQFF. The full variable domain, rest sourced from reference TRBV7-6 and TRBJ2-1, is GAGVSQSPRYKVTKRGQDVALRCDPISGHVSLYWYRQALGQGPEFLTYFNYEAQQDKSGLPNDRFSAERPEGSISTLTIQRTEQRDSAMYRCASRTVYNEQFFGPGTRLTVL.

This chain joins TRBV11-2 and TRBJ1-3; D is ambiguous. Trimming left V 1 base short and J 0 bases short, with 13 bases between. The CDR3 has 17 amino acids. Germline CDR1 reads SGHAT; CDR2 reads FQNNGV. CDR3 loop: CASSLGSGGSSGNTIYF. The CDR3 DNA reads TGTGCCAGCAGCTTAGGATCGGGCGGGTCCTCTGGAAACACCATATATTTT.

CDR3 sequence: CASSVAGTSGYNEQFF. Here the CDR3 DNA reads TGCGCCAGCAGTGTAGCCGGGACTAGCGGGTACAATGAGCAGTTCTTC. The V call is TRBV10-1, the J call TRBJ2-1, with 12 bases matching TRBD2. Germline values: CDR1 WNHNN, CDR2 SYGVQD (reference sequence). The CDR3 consists of 16 residues. Losses at the gene ends were 4 bases for V and 4 bases for J; bases not matched to a gene: 5.

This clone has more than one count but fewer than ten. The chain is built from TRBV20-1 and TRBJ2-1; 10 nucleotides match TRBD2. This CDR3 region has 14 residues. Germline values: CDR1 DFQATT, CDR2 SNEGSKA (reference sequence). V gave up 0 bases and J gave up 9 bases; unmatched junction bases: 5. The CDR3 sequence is CSARDLAGVVEQFF. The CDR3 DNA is TGCAGTGCTAGAGACCTAGCGGGAGTTGTTGAGCAGTTCTTC.

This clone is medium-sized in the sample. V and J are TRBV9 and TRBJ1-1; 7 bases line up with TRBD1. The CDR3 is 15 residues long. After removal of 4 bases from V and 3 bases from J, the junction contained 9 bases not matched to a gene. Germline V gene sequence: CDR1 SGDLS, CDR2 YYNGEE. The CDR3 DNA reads TGTGCCAGCAGCACCGACCAGGGGGATTACACTGAAGCTTTCTTT. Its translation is CASSTDQGDYTEAFF.

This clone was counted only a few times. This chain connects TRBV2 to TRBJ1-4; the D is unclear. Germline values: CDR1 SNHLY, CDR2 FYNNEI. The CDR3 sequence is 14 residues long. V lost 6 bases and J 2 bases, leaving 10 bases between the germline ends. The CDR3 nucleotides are TGTGCCAGCAGGGTTACATGGACTAATGAAAAACTGTTTTTT. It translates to CASRVTWTNEKLFF.

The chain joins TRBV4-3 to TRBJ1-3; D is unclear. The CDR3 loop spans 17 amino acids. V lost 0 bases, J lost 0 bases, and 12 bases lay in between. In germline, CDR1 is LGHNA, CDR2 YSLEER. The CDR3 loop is CASSQDSGTYSGNTIYF. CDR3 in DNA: TGCGCCAGCAGCCAAGACAGTGGTACTTACTCTGGAAACACCATATATTTT.

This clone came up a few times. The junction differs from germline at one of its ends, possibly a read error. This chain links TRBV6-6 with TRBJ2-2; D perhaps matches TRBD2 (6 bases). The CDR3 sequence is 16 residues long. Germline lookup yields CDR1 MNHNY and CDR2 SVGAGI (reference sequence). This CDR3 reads CAISYSNGFQGGELLF. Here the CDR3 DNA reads TGTGCCATCAGTTACTCGAACGGGTTTCAGGGCGGGGAGCTGCTTTTT.

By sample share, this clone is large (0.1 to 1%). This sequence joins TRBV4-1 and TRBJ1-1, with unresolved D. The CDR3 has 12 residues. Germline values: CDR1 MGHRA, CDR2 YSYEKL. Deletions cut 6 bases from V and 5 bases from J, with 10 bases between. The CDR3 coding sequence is TGCGCCAGCAGACTGGAAGGGACTGAAGCTTTCTTT. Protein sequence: CASRLEGTEAFF.

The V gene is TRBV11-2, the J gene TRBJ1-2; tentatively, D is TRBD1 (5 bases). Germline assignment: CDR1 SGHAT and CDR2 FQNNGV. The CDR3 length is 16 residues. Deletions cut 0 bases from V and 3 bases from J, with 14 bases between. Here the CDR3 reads CASSLDSAGNYYGYTF. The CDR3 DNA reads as TGTGCCAGCAGCTTAGATTCGGCAGGGAACTACTATGGCTACACCTTC.

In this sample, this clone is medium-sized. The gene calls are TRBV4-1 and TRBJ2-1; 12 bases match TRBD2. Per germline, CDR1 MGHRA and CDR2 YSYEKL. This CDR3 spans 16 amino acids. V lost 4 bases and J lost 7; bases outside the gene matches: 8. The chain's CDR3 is CASSRLAGGPVNEQFF. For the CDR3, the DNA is TGCGCCAGCAGCCGTCTAGCGGGAGGGCCTGTAAATGAGCAGTTCTTC.

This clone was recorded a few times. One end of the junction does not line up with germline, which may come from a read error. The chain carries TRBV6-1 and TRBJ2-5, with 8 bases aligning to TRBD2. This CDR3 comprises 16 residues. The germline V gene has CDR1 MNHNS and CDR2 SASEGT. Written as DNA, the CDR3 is TGTGCCATCAGTTTATCTCGCGGGGGGCGGAGAGAGACCCAGTACTTC. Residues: CAISLSRGGRRETQYF.

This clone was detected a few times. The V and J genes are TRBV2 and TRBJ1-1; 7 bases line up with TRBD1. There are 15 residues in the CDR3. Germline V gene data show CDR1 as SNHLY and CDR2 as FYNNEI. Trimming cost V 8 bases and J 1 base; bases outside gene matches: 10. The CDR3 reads CASDRARGPNTEAFF. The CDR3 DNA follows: TGTGCCAGCGACAGGGCGAGGGGCCCGAACACTGAAGCTTTCTTT.

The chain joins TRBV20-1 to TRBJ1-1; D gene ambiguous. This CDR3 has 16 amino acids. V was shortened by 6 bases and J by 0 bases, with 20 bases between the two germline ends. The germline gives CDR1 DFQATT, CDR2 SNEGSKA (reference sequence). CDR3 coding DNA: TGCAGTGCAGAGCCCGTCCATGGATGGCTGAACACTGAAGCTTTCTTT. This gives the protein CSAEPVHGWLNTEAFF.

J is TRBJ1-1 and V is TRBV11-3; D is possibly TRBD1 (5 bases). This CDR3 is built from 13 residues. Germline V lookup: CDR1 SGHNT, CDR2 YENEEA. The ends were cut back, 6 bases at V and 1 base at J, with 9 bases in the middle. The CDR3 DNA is TGTGCCAGCAGTGGGGCATGGAACACTGAAGCTTTCTTT. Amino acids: CASSGAWNTEAFF.

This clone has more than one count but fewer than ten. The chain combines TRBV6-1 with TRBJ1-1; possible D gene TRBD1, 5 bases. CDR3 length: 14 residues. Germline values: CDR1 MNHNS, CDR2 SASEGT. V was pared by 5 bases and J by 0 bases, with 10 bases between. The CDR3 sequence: CASSNRQMNTEAFF. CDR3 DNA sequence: TGTGCCAGCAGTAACAGGCAAATGAACACTGAAGCTTTCTTT.

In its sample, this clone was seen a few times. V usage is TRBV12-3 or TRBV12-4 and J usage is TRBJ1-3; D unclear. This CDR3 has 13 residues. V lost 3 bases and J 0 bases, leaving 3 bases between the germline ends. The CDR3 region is CASSFGSGNTIYF. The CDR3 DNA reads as TGTGCCAGCAGTTTTGGCTCTGGAAACACCATATATTTT.

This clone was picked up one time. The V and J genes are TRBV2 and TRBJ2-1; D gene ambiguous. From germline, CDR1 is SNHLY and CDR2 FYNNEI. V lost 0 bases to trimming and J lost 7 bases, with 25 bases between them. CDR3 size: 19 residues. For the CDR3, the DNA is TGTGCCAGCAGTGAAGCCGCTTTTCTTTCCTGGATCAAGACAAATGAGCAGTTCTTC. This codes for CASSEAAFLSWIKTNEQFF. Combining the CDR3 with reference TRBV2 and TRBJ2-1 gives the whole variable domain EPEVTQTPSHQVTQMGQEVILRCVPISNHLYFYWYRQILGQKVEFLVSFYNNEISEKSEIFDDQFSVERPDGSNFTLKIRSTKLEDSAMYFCASSEAAFLSWIKTNEQFFGPGTRLTVL.